Listed below are T cell receptor beta chains from one sample, sequenced in a study of T cells after yellow fever vaccination. TCRdb re-derived calls from the 5' RACE reads in MiXCR, one entry per CDR3 protein. The table lists 150,000 to 200,000 distinct CDR3 sequences, 5.5% to 7.5% of them singletons. The sample was CD4+ T cells sorted from PBMCs, taken around 5 days after the first yellow fever vaccination. The source is a man between 18 and 29 years old who received the YFV17D yellow fever vaccine. The conserved cysteine and the conserved F or W are not part of the CDR3 here. The order of the fields is V gene, CDR3 protein.

>TRBV9
ASNDVGGEAF
>TRBV6-1
ASSLTGGLSSYEQY
>TRBV28
ASNVATNGYT
>TRBV6-2/TRBV6-3
ASRAQGDQPQH
>TRBV3-1
ASSQQTSAEQF
>TRBV18
ASSPGSGAEQF
>TRBV5-1
ASSPGVAVRTDTQY
>TRBV2
ATRPESTNEKLF
>TRBV5-1
ASSKARTSGAQDTQY
>TRBV18
ASSPPGPPNIQY
>TRBV14
ASSPARDQETQY
>TRBV5-1
ASSFQGAYNEQF
>TRBV6-1
ASRELLLAKNIQY
>TRBV5-1
ASSPNLEGGGYT
>TRBV11-1
ASSSPGTSGTSTDTQY
>TRBV28
ASSPPRGETQY
>TRBV6-5
ASSRNPVGGGYT
>TRBV4-3
ASSQALTLNTEAF
>TRBV27
ASSYGQGRDTEAF
>TRBV24-1
ATSVDGSTDTQY
>TRBV5-4
ASSFTDEQY
>TRBV5-1
ASSLRTSGNTGELF
>TRBV7-2
ASSLTAGGGHQY
>TRBV12-3/TRBV12-4
ASSRGTGETQY
>TRBV20-1
SAGNTEAF
>TRBV4-2
ASSQVKGRATGNTIY
>TRBV28
ATSLAKNIQY
>TRBV7-2
ASSLGFFEQF
>TRBV6-2/TRBV6-3
ASSNPARGGDGDTQY
>TRBV5-4
ASSDRSGTFDIQY
>TRBV18
ASSSPGQLPETQY
>TRBV12-3/TRBV12-4
ASSFMRTSGANNEQF
>TRBV7-2
ASRGGIRVEQY
>TRBV7-2
ASSGQGGGTGELF
>TRBV5-5
ASSSVGTSNYGYT
>TRBV7-9
ASSLGQASMNTEAF
>TRBV3-1
ASSQDPALGSPLH
>TRBV10-3
AIRGSSSGGESNEQF
>TRBV30
AGGRGETQY
>TRBV20-1
SASSLAGESYNEQF
>TRBV7-8
ASSLIGNTEAF
>TRBV5-6
ASSLEGQQETQY
>TRBV9
ASSLQGFRGETQY
>TRBV7-9
ASREAGASRDTQY
>TRBV11-1
ASSLRYPGTQISSYNEQF
>TRBV4-1
ASSQSIPMNTEAF
>TRBV20-1
SARPGQALTDTQY
>TRBV7-9
ASIVTGNTEAF
>TRBV7-2
ASSQTGSPPDTQY
>TRBV7-3
ASSLMPGDTIY
>TRBV6-6
ASSRQAPEKLF
>TRBV6-5
ASSSPLADEQY
>TRBV7-2
ASSLGGRNTGELF
>TRBV24-1
ATSGDIPPNEQF
>TRBV6-2/TRBV6-3
ASSLAGGHSYNEQF
>TRBV11-1
ASSFGRTETQY
>TRBV23-1
ASSQSGLRMDRGRETQY
>TRBV5-1
ASSSGLAGETQY